This T cell receptor beta chain comes out of a study of OX40 agonist ivuxolimab in advanced cancers. For the wider study: Ivuxolimab was a fully human IgG2 agonistic monoclonal antibody targeting the costimulatory receptor OX40 (CD134). Of the roughly 52 dose-escalation patients, hepatocellular carcinoma was present in about 20, melanoma in around 15, renal cell carcinoma in 9 and head and neck cancer in 9. The purpose of peripheral TCRbeta sequencing was to test whether ivuxolimab changed TCR sequence diversity and led to clonal T-cell expansion. Three dose-escalation patients achieved partial responses, one with hepatocellular carcinoma and two with cutaneous melanoma. Intravenous ivuxolimab was administered to patients every 2 weeks at six dose levels: 0.01, 0.1, 0.3, 1.5, 3 and 10 mg/kg. The monotherapy dose-escalation portion (N = 52 patients) of the phase I ivuxolimab trial is reported in the paper. In the dose-escalation cohort, more than 75% of patients were male, and the mean age was around 60 years, with a range of 23 to 79. Prior anti-PD-1, anti-PD-L1 or anti-CTLA-4 therapy was permitted, and checkpoint inhibitors had been received by about 37% of dose-escalation patients. What the research found in general, with its limitations: After ivuxolimab, expanded clones were on average more numerous among CD8+ T cells than among CD4+ T cells. Low levels of normalized T-cell clonal expansion were also seen in some patients who did not respond. At doses of 0.1 to 3.0 mg/kg, clonal expansion of both CD4+ and CD8+ T cells in blood was seen between baseline and week 6. Which antigens the clonally expanded peripheral T cells were specific for was not determined. In the 0.1-3.0 mg/kg groups, partial responders were among the patients with the lowest normalized peripheral clonal expansion, particularly in CD8+ T cells.

About this clone: Its target antigen remains unknown. The input lacks base qualities; no much larger clone sits a single base away.

To sequence the TCRbeta CDR3 region, genomic DNA was isolated from the sorted cells. TCRbeta CDR3 regions were sequenced using the immunoSEQ Assay. TCRdb retrieved this table from immuneACCESS and kept in-frame rearrangements only. Not all clones are present; in checked studies, unresolved V genes account for under half, and no reason is known for the remainder. The sample table records 20,000 to 30,000 clones; about 86% of these occur just once. Approximately 40% of the sample lies in the top ten. Per the germline V gene, MGHRA is the CDR1 and YSYEKL is the CDR2. The CDR3 contains 14 residues, cysteine and phenylalanine counted. The only DNA kept is the CDR3, 42 bases in frame from the first base. Germline trimming: 3 bases from V, 6 bases from J; junction bases outside gene matches: 4. Patients with autoimmune disease history or receiving systemic immunosuppression were excluded from the trial. In every dose cohort, peripheral blood was drawn for TCR sequencing at baseline, cycle 4 day 1, and cycle 7 day 1. The samples were taken from a phase I, first-in-human, multicenter, open-label dose-escalation trial of ivuxolimab. Adults with locally advanced or metastatic head and neck squamous cell, hepatocellular, melanoma or renal cell carcinoma were enrolled in the trial. Before TCR sequencing, CD4+ T cells and CD8+ T cells were sorted from peripheral blood as separate populations.

The clonotype comes from an adult with an advanced solid tumor such as melanoma, head and neck, liver or kidney cancer. Sequencing was performed on CD4+ or CD8+ T cells sorted from blood, taken in a trial of the OX40 agonist ivuxolimab. Here the chain combines TRBV4-1 and TRBJ2-7; the junction holds 11 bases that match TRBD2. The nucleotides are TGCGCCAGCAGCCAGACTAGCGGGATGGGCGAGCAGTACTTC. It is translated as CASSQTSGMGEQYF.